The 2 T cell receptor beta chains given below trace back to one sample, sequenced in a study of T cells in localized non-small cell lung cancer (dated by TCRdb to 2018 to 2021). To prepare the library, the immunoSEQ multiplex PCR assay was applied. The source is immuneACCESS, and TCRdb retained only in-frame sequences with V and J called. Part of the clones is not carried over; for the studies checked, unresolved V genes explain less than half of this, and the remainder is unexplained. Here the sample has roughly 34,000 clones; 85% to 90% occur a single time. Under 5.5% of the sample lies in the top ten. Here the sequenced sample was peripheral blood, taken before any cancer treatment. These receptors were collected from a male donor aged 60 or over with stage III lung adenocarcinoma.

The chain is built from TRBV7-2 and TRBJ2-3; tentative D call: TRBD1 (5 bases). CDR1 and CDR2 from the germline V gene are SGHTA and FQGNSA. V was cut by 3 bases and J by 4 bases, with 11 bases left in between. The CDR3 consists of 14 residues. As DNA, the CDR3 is TGTGCCAGCAGCTTGGGGCCTGCCCCAGATACGCAGTATTTT. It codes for CASSLGPAPDTQYF.

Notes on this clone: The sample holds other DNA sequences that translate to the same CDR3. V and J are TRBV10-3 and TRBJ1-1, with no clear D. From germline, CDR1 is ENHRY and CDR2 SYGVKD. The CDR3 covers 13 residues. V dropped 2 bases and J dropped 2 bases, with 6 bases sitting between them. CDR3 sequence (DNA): TGTGCCATCAGTGAGGAATCTAACACTGAAGCTTTCTTT. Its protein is CAISEESNTEAFF.